Below are 30 T cell receptor beta chains sequenced from a single sample in a study of cytomegalovirus exposure and HLA in healthy donors (dated by TCRdb to about 2017). To prepare the library, the immunoSEQ multiplex PCR assay was applied. For the multiplex PCR, a mixture combining 60 forward primers for TCR Vbeta segments and 13 reverse primers for TCR Jbeta segments was used. TCRdb carries this immuneACCESS record with in-frame sequences only. Its versions omit some clonotypes, under half of them owing to an unresolved V gene in the studies checked, with the rest unexplained. This sample comprises 110,000 to 150,000 clones, roughly 10% of them detected only once. The top ten constitute approximately 1.8% of the sample. Sample: PBMCs. These receptors came from a male donor in good health and CMV-seronegative.

In this sample, this clone turned up a few times. The chain carries TRBV6-6 and TRBJ1-6, with 7 nucleotides matching TRBD1. Unmatched junction bases numbered 3, after V lost 7 bases and J lost 3 bases. Germline CDR1 is MNHNY and CDR2 is SVGAGI (reference sequence). This CDR3 has 14 residues. The CDR3 loop is CASTRDSYNSPLHF. The DNA for the CDR3 is TGTGCCAGCACACGGGACAGCTATAATTCACCCCTCCACTTT.

There are a few counts of this clone. The V call is TRBV7-8, the J call TRBJ2-1; TRBD2 agrees at 8 bases. The CDR3 length is 17 residues. J gave up 0 bases and V 1 base, and 5 bases lay outside the gene matches. The germline V gene encodes CDR1 SGHVS and CDR2 FQNEAQ. CDR3 bases: TGTGCCAGCAGCTTAGAAGCGGGAGCGCTCTCCTACAATGAGCAGTTCTTC. It translates to CASSLEAGALSYNEQFF.

The chain combines TRBV4-3 with TRBJ2-7, with D perhaps matching TRBD1 (6 bases). This CDR3 contains 15 residues. Trimming left V 1 base short and J 2 bases short, with 12 bases between. The V gene's germline CDR1 is LGHNA and CDR2 YSLEER. For the CDR3, the DNA is TGCGCCAGCAGCCAAGGGCACAGGGAGACCTACGAGCAGTACGTC. Translation gives CASSQGHRETYEQYV.

V is TRBV9 and J is TRBJ1-3; tentative D call: TRBD1 (6 bases). V lost 0 bases to trimming and J lost 0 bases, with 13 bases between them. Germline values: CDR1 SGDLS, CDR2 YYNGEE. The CDR3 loop spans 17 amino acids. Here the CDR3 reads CASSVALGGNSGNTIYF. As DNA, the CDR3 is TGTGCCAGCAGCGTAGCGCTAGGGGGAAACTCTGGAAACACCATATATTTT.

The chain links TRBV5-1 to TRBJ1-1; no firm D call. CDR3 length: 13 amino acids. The V end was cut by 3 bases, the J end by 1 base, with 7 bases between. The V gene's germline CDR1 is SGHRS and CDR2 YFSETQ. The CDR3 bases are TGCGCCAGCAGCTATAGTCAGAACACTGAAGCTTTCTTT. Protein: CASSYSQNTEAFF.

The V gene is TRBV7-9, the J gene TRBJ2-5; 11 nucleotides match TRBD2. This CDR3 is built from 17 residues. V shed 5 bases, J shed 5 bases, and the junction held 13 bases outside the gene matches. Germline CDR1 SEHNR, CDR2 FQNEAQ (reference sequence). The CDR3 DNA reads TGTGCCAGCAGCAAAGGGACTAGCGGCGGAGGGTTGGAGACCCAGTACTTC. Translation: CASSKGTSGGGLETQYF.

V and J are TRBV5-4 and TRBJ1-1; 8 nucleotides line up with TRBD1. V lost 4 bases to trimming and J lost 4 bases; unmatched junction nucleotides: 6. Germline V gene lookup returns CDR1 SGHNT and CDR2 YYREEE (reference sequence). This CDR3 is built from 14 residues. The CDR3 here is CASSRPDRATEAFF. The CDR3 DNA sequence: TGTGCCAGCAGCCGACCGGACAGGGCCACTGAAGCTTTCTTT. The whole variable domain, remainder taken from reference TRBV5-4 and TRBJ1-1, is ETGVTQSPTHLIKTRGQQVTLRCSSQSGHNTVSWYQQALGQGPQFIFQYYREEENGRGNFPPRFSGLQFPNYSSELNVNALELDDSALYLCASSRPDRATEAFFGQGTRLTVV.

In its sample, this clone was seen a few times. The chain employs TRBV7-9 and TRBJ1-4; TRBD1 is a possible D gene (6 bases). CDR3 length: 16 amino acids. Germline CDR1 and CDR2: SEHNR and FQNEAQ (reference sequence). V lost 1 base, J lost 2 bases, and 11 bases lay in between. CDR3 residues: CASSLVGARTNEKLFF. The DNA of the CDR3 is TGTGCCAGCAGCTTAGTGGGGGCGCGGACTAATGAAAAACTGTTTTTT.

This chain links TRBV27 with TRBJ2-5; D remains ambiguous. Trimming shortened V by 8 bases and J by 4 bases, and 23 bases separated the two germline ends. Germline V gene sequence: CDR1 MNHEY, CDR2 SMNVEV (reference sequence). There are 16 residues in the CDR3. The CDR3 is CASGSPWARMGETQYF. The CDR3 nucleotides read TGTGCCAGCGGCTCCCCTTGGGCGAGAATGGGAGAGACCCAGTACTTC.

This clone was seen a handful of times. The chain carries TRBV14 and TRBJ1-6; TRBD1 agrees at 12 bases. The germline gives CDR1 SGHDN, CDR2 FVKESK. CDR3 size: 18 residues. The junction had 2 bases not matched to a gene; V was cut back by 0 bases and J by 2 bases. The CDR3 nucleotides read TGTGCCAGCAGCCAAGAAGGGACAGGGGGCCCCTATAATTCACCCCTCCACTTT. It encodes CASSQEGTGGPYNSPLHF.

This chain joins TRBV29-1 and TRBJ2-5; tentative D call: TRBD2 (6 bases). Gene TRBJ2-7 matches the end of the DNA better, so the J call may be wrong. Germline V gene sequence: CDR1 SQVTM, CDR2 ANQGSEA. The CDR3 has 13 residues. The CDR3 loop reads CSGGMGPSYEQYF. The CDR3 DNA follows: TGCAGCGGCGGGATGGGCCCCTCCTACGAGCAGTACTTC.

This clone was seen more than once but under ten times. This rearrangement joins TRBV2 to TRBJ2-1; a possible D gene is TRBD2 (5 bases). Germline V lookup: CDR1 SNHLY, CDR2 FYNNEI. Trimming pared 10 bases from V and 9 bases from J, leaving 19 bases between. The CDR3 sequence is 13 residues long. The CDR3 DNA follows: TGTGCCATCAGGCCCGGGCCCCGGGGTGAGCAGTTCTTC. Translation: CAIRPGPRGEQFF.

The chain joins TRBV6-1 to TRBJ1-1, with 8 nucleotides matching TRBD1. Unmatched junction bases numbered 8, after V lost 4 bases and J lost 4 bases. In germline, CDR1 is MNHNS, CDR2 SASEGT. The CDR3 length is 15 residues. This CDR3 is CASSGGTGWSTEAFF. CDR3 nucleotide sequence: TGTGCCAGCAGTGGAGGGACAGGATGGAGCACTGAAGCTTTCTTT.

The sample holds a few counts of this clone. The CDR3 region has the DNA TGTGCCAGCAGCGACAGAGGCTCAGGGGGGACCCAGTACTTC. Its protein product is CASSDRGSGGTQYF. This chain connects TRBV9 to TRBJ2-5; 7 nucleotides line up with TRBD1. Germline V lookup: CDR1 SGDLS, CDR2 YYNGEE. This CDR3 spans 14 amino acids. V trimming: 3 bases; J trimming: 7 bases; junction bases outside the gene matches: 9.

The J gene is TRBJ2-7, the V gene TRBV14, with D possibly being TRBD2 (5 bases). The CDR3 contains 13 residues. V gave up 4 bases and J gave up 6 bases, with 13 bases separating them. Germline V gene lookup returns CDR1 SGHDN and CDR2 FVKESK. The CDR3, as DNA: TGTGCCAGCAGCCCGGGGTCAGAGAGCGAGCAGTACTTC. Translation gives CASSPGSESEQYF.

Written as DNA, the CDR3 is TGTGCCAGCAGCTACGGGACAGGGGGCGCGAACACCGGGGAGCTGTTTTTT. It translates to CASSYGTGGANTGELFF. The V and J genes are TRBV4-2 and TRBJ2-2; TRBD1 matches at 12 bases. CDR3 length: 17 amino acids. Trimming cost V 5 bases and J 0 bases; bases outside gene matches: 4. The germline V gene encodes CDR1 LGHNA and CDR2 YNFKEQ.

This clone has a handful of counts. This chain uses TRBV4-1 with TRBJ1-1, with D uncertain. This CDR3 region has 14 residues. The germline V and J ends were trimmed by 1 base and 11 bases, with 17 bases remaining between them. Per the germline V gene, CDR1 is MGHRA and CDR2 is YSYEKL. The CDR3 loop reads CASSQGVWEWWAFF. The CDR3 nucleotides read TGCGCCAGCAGCCAAGGAGTCTGGGAGTGGTGGGCTTTCTTT.

This chain uses TRBV7-2 with TRBJ2-5; the match to TRBD2 covers 7 bases. Looked up from germline, CDR1 is SGHTA and CDR2 is FQGNSA. This CDR3 region has 17 residues. V lost 3 bases and J lost 5; bases outside the gene matches: 15. CDR3 DNA: TGTGCCAGCAGCTTCCTGGAGAGGGCCCGGGAGGAGGAGACCCAGTACTTC. As protein: CASSFLERAREEETQYF.

This clone was observed a few times. The rearrangement joins TRBV4-3 to TRBJ2-5, with TRBD2 matching 10 bases. After removal of 3 bases from V and 4 bases from J, the junction contained 11 bases not matched to a gene. The V gene's germline CDR1 is LGHNA and CDR2 YSLEER. The CDR3 consists of 17 residues. The CDR3 region is CASSQDSRLAGVETQYF. The CDR3 DNA follows: TGCGCCAGCAGCCAGGATTCCCGTCTAGCGGGAGTAGAGACCCAGTACTTC.

This sequence joins TRBV30 and TRBJ1-2, with TRBD1 matching 10 bases. V lost 8 bases to trimming and J lost 8 bases; unmatched junction nucleotides: 5. CDR1 GTSNPN and CDR2 SVGIG come from the germline V gene (reference sequence). The CDR3 is 11 residues long. The CDR3 coding sequence is TGTGCCGGGACAGGGGAATTCGGCTACACCTTC. This codes for CAGTGEFGYTF. Drawing the rest from reference TRBV30 and TRBJ1-2, the complete variable domain is SQTIHQWPATLVQPVGSPLSLECTVEGTSNPNLYWYRQAAGRGLQLLFYSVGIGQISSEVPQNLSASRPQDRQFILSSKKLLLSDSGFYLCAGTGEFGYTFGSGTRLTVV.

The chain joins TRBV19 to TRBJ1-2, with 7 nucleotides matching TRBD1. The V gene end was trimmed by 5 bases and the J gene end by 4 bases; junction bases not matched to a gene: 7. Per the germline V gene, CDR1 is LNHDA and CDR2 is SQIVND (reference sequence). The CDR3 is 14 residues long. This CDR3 reads CASSEEGGGYGYTF. CDR3 DNA: TGTGCCAGTAGTGAGGAAGGGGGCGGCTATGGCTACACCTTC.

The V and J genes are TRBV6-1 and TRBJ1-2; D is unresolved. The CDR3 spans 14 residues. Trimming removed 6 bases at V and 4 bases at J, with 15 bases between. Germline loops: CDR1 MNHNS, CDR2 SASEGT. CDR3 coding DNA: TGTGCCAGCAGATTAGCCGGGAAGAGCTATGGCTACACCTTC. This codes for CASRLAGKSYGYTF.

The chain links TRBV19 to TRBJ1-4, with no clear D. The CDR3 runs 14 residues. Between the trimmed V and J ends, which lost 5 bases and 3 bases, there was a span of 10 bases. Germline lookup yields CDR1 LNHDA and CDR2 SQIVND (reference sequence). CDR3 region: CASSDPAANEKLFF. CDR3 sequence (DNA): TGTGCCAGTAGTGACCCTGCGGCTAATGAAAAACTGTTTTTT.

This clone was picked up a small number of times. The genes are TRBV6-1 and TRBJ1-1; TRBD1 matches 8 bases. V was pared by 6 bases and J by 5 bases, with 5 bases of the junction left unmatched. This CDR3 is 13 amino acids long. Germline V CDR1 and CDR2: MNHNS, SASEGT. In DNA form, the CDR3 reads TGTGCCAGCAGGCAGACAGGGGCGACTGAAGCTTTCTTT. Its translation: CASRQTGATEAFF.

The rearrangement joins TRBV6-5 to TRBJ1-1; TRBD1 might be the D (6 bases). Trimming removed 0 bases at V and 1 base at J, with 12 bases between. The germline V gene encodes CDR1 MNHEY and CDR2 SVGAGI. The CDR3 runs 16 residues. The CDR3 DNA reads TGTGCCAGCAGTTACTCGAGGGGGACCGGGAACACTGAAGCTTTCTTT. Protein sequence: CASSYSRGTGNTEAFF.

This clone has a handful of counts. The gene calls are TRBV5-4 and TRBJ2-1, with a tentative D call TRBD2 (7 bases). This CDR3 has 17 amino acids. Trimming left V 2 bases short and J 4 bases short, with 19 bases between. The germline gives CDR1 SGHNT, CDR2 YYREEE (reference sequence). The CDR3 region is CASSFQGRGVWYNEQFF. CDR3 DNA: TGTGCCAGCAGCTTCCAGGGGAGGGGAGTCTGGTACAATGAGCAGTTCTTC.

The chain links TRBV5-1 to TRBJ2-7, with 8 bases lining up with TRBD1. Unmatched junction bases numbered 6, after V lost 0 bases and J lost 4 bases. The CDR3 extends over 15 amino acids. CDR1 and CDR2 from the germline V gene are SGHRS and YFSETQ. The CDR3: CASSLGTGISYEQYF. The DNA of the CDR3 is TGCGCCAGCAGCTTGGGGACAGGGATATCTTACGAGCAGTACTTC.

J is TRBJ2-6 and V is TRBV4-2, with D hard to call. The CDR3 is made up of 15 amino acids. Germline values: CDR1 LGHNA, CDR2 YNFKEQ. The V gene lost 5 bases and the J gene lost 1 base, with 9 bases spanning the gap. The CDR3 DNA reads as TGTGCCAGCAGCTTCTTTTCGTCTGGGGCCAACGTCCTGACTTTC. Amino acid sequence: CASSFFSSGANVLTF.

This clone occurred a few times. The rearrangement joins TRBV6-5 to TRBJ1-2; D is undetermined. The CDR3 covers 14 residues. Per germline, CDR1 MNHEY and CDR2 SVGAGI. Trimming took 0 bases from V and 4 from J, leaving 9 bases between them. This CDR3 reads CASSYSPQSYGYTF. The CDR3 coding sequence is TGTGCCAGCAGTTACTCCCCACAGAGCTATGGCTACACCTTC.

The chain combines TRBV6-6 with TRBJ1-2; TRBD1 might be the D (5 bases). From germline, CDR1 is MNHNY and CDR2 SVGAGI (reference sequence). V dropped 3 bases and J dropped 8 bases, with 16 bases sitting between them. The CDR3 extends over 14 amino acids. The CDR3 coding sequence is TGTGCCAGCAGTTATCTGACAGCCCACCTGGGCTACACCTTC. Its translation: CASSYLTAHLGYTF.